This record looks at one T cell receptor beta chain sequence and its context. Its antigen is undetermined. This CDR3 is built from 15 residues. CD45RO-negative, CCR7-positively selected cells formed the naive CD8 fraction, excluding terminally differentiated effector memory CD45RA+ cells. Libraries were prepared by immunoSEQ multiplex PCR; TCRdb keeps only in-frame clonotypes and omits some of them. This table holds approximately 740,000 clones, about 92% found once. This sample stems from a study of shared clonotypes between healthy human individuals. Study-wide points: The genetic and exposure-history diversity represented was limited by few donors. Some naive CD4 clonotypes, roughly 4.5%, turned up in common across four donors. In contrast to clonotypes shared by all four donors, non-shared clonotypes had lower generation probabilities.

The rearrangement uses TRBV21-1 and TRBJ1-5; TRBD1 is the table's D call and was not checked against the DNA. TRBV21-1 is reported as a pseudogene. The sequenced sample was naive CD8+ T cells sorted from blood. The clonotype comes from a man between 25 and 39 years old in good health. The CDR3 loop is CASSKGGQSNQPQHF. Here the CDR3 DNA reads TGTGCCAGCAGCAAAGGGGGGCAGAGCAATCAGCCCCAGCATTTT.